This T cell receptor (beta chain) was sequenced in a study of metastatic and nonmetastatic thyroid tumors. Across the study: A comparison of repertoires was made across blood and tumor or nodule tissue from malignant and benign thyroid patients.

The CDR3 has 9 amino acids. Germline assignment: CDR1 MNHGY and CDR2 SAAAGT. In the source study's methods: Building a distant-metastasis classifier for papillary thyroid cancer drew on CDR3 differences across clinicopathological groups. TCRdb re-clonotyped the PCR reads via MiXCR. The V and J calls were determined by TCRdb, not by the authors. This sample has 5,500 to 9,000 clones; about 19% occur once, and the top ten carry over 8.5%. This clone was picked up a small number of times. Thyroid surgery took place with no prior treatment in any patient. The specimen sequenced was adjacent normal tissue. This receptor was taken from a female donor with papillary thyroid cancer or a benign thyroid nodule (not recorded which). Some clones in this sample may be carry-over from other donors' samples. This chain joins TRBV6-8 and TRBJ2-1; 7 bases are a match to TRBD1. CDR3 sequence (DNA): TGTCAGGGGGAGAATGAGCAGTTCTTC. It translates to CQGENEQFF.